The 23 T cell receptor beta chains in this list originate from one sample, sequenced in a study of patients and donors after allogeneic stem cell transplantation. MiXCR, applied by TCRdb to the RT-PCR reads, yields one record per CDR3 protein. Of 37,000 or so distinct CDR3 sequences in the sample, around a third were seen once. Material for sequencing was blood, either unsorted or a sorted T cell fraction (not recorded which). These receptors all stem from a human donor who was either an allogeneic HSCT recipient or a stem cell or donor lymphocyte infusion donor (not recorded which). It is not recorded whose cells these are; they may come from a transplant donor.

V usage is TRBV4-1 and J usage is TRBJ2-5; a weak D match, TRBD2 (5 bases). Germline loops: CDR1 MGHRA, CDR2 YSYEKL. V gave up 2 bases and J gave up 5 bases, with 6 bases separating them. This CDR3 spans 12 amino acids. The DNA of the CDR3 is TGCGCCAGCAGCCAACCGGGGGAGACCCAGTACTTC. It codes for CASSQPGETQYF.

This clonotype showed up many times. The rearrangement joins TRBV12-3 or TRBV12-4 to TRBJ1-5; D is ambiguous. V was clipped by 3 bases and J by 3 bases, with 0 bases between them. This CDR3 is built from 11 residues. CDR3: CASSFNQPQHF. The CDR3 bases are TGTGCCAGCAGTTTCAATCAGCCCCAGCATTTT.

The chain couples TRBV7-2 to TRBJ2-5; 10 bases are a match to TRBD2. The germline CDR1 and CDR2 sequences are SGHTA and FQGNSA. This CDR3 region has 20 residues. V was pared by 2 bases and J by 5 bases, with 20 bases of the junction left unmatched. CDR3 nucleotides: TGTGCCAGCAGCTTAAGATACAGCGGGAGGGCCGGAAAAGTAGGGGAGACCCAGTACTTC. Translated, it gives CASSLRYSGRAGKVGETQYF. The full variable domain, completed using reference TRBV7-2 and TRBJ2-5, is GAGVSQSPSNKVTEKGKDVELRCDPISGHTALYWYRQSLGQGLEFLIYFQGNSAPDKSGLPSDRFSAERTGGSVSTLTIQRTQQEDSAVYLCASSLRYSGRAGKVGETQYFGPGTRLLVL.

The rearrangement links TRBV27 to TRBJ1-3, with D uncertain. Germline CDR1 and CDR2: MNHEY and SMNVEV (reference sequence). Trimming took 0 bases from V and 4 from J, leaving 10 bases between them. The CDR3 has 15 amino acids. The CDR3 is CASSLSRVPGNTIYF. DNA for the CDR3: TGTGCCAGCAGTTTATCGCGGGTCCCAGGAAACACCATATATTTT.

The rearrangement links TRBV7-9 to TRBJ1-4; no clear D gene. The germline CDR1 and CDR2 sequences are SEHNR and FQNEAQ (reference sequence). V was clipped by 2 bases and J by 0 bases, with 10 bases between them. CDR3 length: 16 amino acids. The CDR3 nucleotides read TGTGCCAGCAGCTTACTGGCAGACCCAACTAATGAAAAACTGTTTTTT. Its translation: CASSLLADPTNEKLFF.

The chain links TRBV20-1 to TRBJ2-2; a possible D gene is TRBD2 (5 bases). Germline V CDR1 and CDR2: DFQATT, SNEGSKA (reference sequence). Trimming shortened V by 5 bases and J by 5 bases, and 21 bases separated the two germline ends. The CDR3 covers 16 residues. CDR3 nucleotide sequence: TGCAGTGCTCCCTATCGAGGTACTAGTCGGACCGGGGAGCTGTTTTTT. This codes for CSAPYRGTSRTGELFF.

This clonotype was seen repeatedly, ten times or more. The chain couples TRBV12-3 or TRBV12-4 to TRBJ1-1, with unresolved D. Trimming cost V 4 bases and J 1 base, with 7 bases left between them. The CDR3 is made up of 13 amino acids. The CDR3 reads CASSYRENTEAFF. In DNA, the CDR3 is TGTGCCAGCAGTTACAGAGAGAACACTGAAGCTTTCTTT.

This chain joins TRBV6-5 and TRBJ2-7, with D perhaps TRBD2 (7 bases). Germline loops: CDR1 MNHEY, CDR2 SVGAGI. With 8 bases removed from V and 3 bases from J, the gap between germline ends came to 14 bases. The CDR3 length is 13 residues. This chain's CDR3 is CASQRDTHYEQYF. The CDR3 region has the DNA TGTGCCAGCCAGCGGGACACCCACTACGAGCAGTACTTC.

This clonotype was seen only a few times. CDR3 loop: CASVMTGPQETQYF. The CDR3 DNA is TGTGCCAGCGTCATGACAGGCCCCCAAGAGACCCAGTACTTC. This chain joins TRBV7-9 and TRBJ2-5; a possible D gene is TRBD1 (6 bases). CDR3 length: 14 amino acids. The V gene lost 8 bases and the J gene lost 1 base, with 14 bases spanning the gap. From germline, CDR1 is SEHNR and CDR2 FQNEAQ (reference sequence).

The rearrangement links TRBV29-1 to TRBJ2-1; 8 bases agree with TRBD1. V lost 3 bases and J lost 4; bases outside the gene matches: 2. Germline CDR1 SQVTM, CDR2 ANQGSEA. This CDR3 has 13 amino acids. In DNA, the CDR3 is TGCAGCGTTGAGACAGGGGCTTACAATGAGCAGTTCTTC. This sequence encodes CSVETGAYNEQFF.

This rearrangement joins TRBV4-3 to TRBJ2-1; the D is unclear. The CDR3 totals 13 residues. The V end was cut by 5 bases, the J end by 5 bases, with 10 bases between. Germline loops: CDR1 LGHNA, CDR2 YSLEER. The CDR3 sequence: CASSEGRNNEQFF. The DNA of the CDR3 is TGCGCCAGCAGCGAAGGACGGAACAATGAGCAGTTCTTC.

This clonotype was detected only a few times. The chain couples TRBV5-1 to TRBJ2-5; no reliable D call. Trimming shortened V by 2 bases and J by 1 base, and 6 bases separated the two germline ends. The CDR3 has 13 residues. Per the germline V gene, CDR1 is SGHRS and CDR2 is YFSETQ. CDR3 amino acids: CASSFALQETQYF. DNA of the CDR3: TGCGCCAGCAGCTTCGCCCTCCAAGAGACCCAGTACTTC.

This chain joins TRBV18 and TRBJ1-2, with TRBD1 matching 9 bases. V shed 3 bases and J 0 bases; nucleotides not matched to a gene: 2. Per germline, CDR1 KGHSH and CDR2 LQKENI. This CDR3 is 15 amino acids long. This chain's CDR3 is CASSPRQGANYGYTF. Here the CDR3 DNA reads TGTGCCAGCTCACCTAGACAGGGGGCTAACTATGGCTACACCTTC.

The V gene is TRBV5-1, the J gene TRBJ2-5; tentatively, D is TRBD1 (6 bases). The CDR3 has 15 amino acids. CDR1 is SGHRS and CDR2 is YFSETQ in the germline V gene. Between the trimmed V and J ends, which lost 4 bases and 0 bases, there was a span of 13 bases. CDR3 protein: CASSLNRAHQETQYF. DNA for the CDR3: TGCGCCAGCAGCCTAAACAGGGCCCACCAAGAGACCCAGTACTTC.

The chain is built from TRBV12-3 or TRBV12-4 and TRBJ1-1; the match to TRBD1 covers 10 bases. The CDR3 totals 14 residues. J lost 5 bases, V lost 5 bases, and 5 bases had no gene match. The DNA for the CDR3 is TGTGCCAGCAGTGTGACAGGGGGCCGGACTGAAGCTTTCTTT. Translated: CASSVTGGRTEAFF.

The chain is built from TRBV7-2 and TRBJ2-1; D gene ambiguous. The ends were cut back, 4 bases at V and 6 bases at J, with 4 bases in the middle. The CDR3 loop spans 11 amino acids. Germline V gene sequence: CDR1 SGHTA, CDR2 FQGNSA. Here the CDR3 DNA reads TGTGCCAGCAGCTCTCTCAATGAGCAGTTCTTC. This codes for CASSSLNEQFF.

This clonotype has only a few counts. The V gene is TRBV12-3 or TRBV12-4, the J gene TRBJ2-2, with a tentative D call TRBD2 (5 bases). Trimming left V 8 bases short and J 8 bases short, with 18 bases between. This CDR3 is 14 amino acids long. CDR3 nucleotides: TGTGCCAGCGTGGACTGGATCCTTTCGGGGGAGCTGTTTTTT. Translated, it gives CASVDWILSGELFF.

The chain has TRBV5-5 and TRBJ2-3; TRBD1 or TRBD2 may be the D gene (5 bases each). The CDR3 loop spans 13 amino acids. From germline, CDR1 is SGHKS and CDR2 YYEKEE (reference sequence). With 0 bases removed from V and 10 bases from J, the gap between germline ends came to 12 bases. The CDR3 DNA sequence: TGTGCCAGCAGCTTGGGGGACGGGTTTCCGCAGTATTTT. The encoded protein is CASSLGDGFPQYF.

The chain is built from TRBV20-1 and TRBJ1-3, with D uncertain. Looked up from germline, CDR1 is DFQATT and CDR2 is SNEGSKA (reference sequence). V lost 1 base to trimming and J lost 2 bases, with 6 bases between them. The CDR3 is 13 residues long. The CDR3 DNA reads TGCAGTGCTAGAGCTTCTACTGGAAACACCATATATTTT. Amino acid sequence: CSARASTGNTIYF.

The chain uses TRBV20-1 and TRBJ2-2, with TRBD1 matching over 9 bases. The V segment lost 0 bases and the J segment 6 bases; nucleotides outside the gene matches: 5. Germline CDR1 reads DFQATT; CDR2 reads SNEGSKA (reference sequence). This CDR3 has 15 residues. CDR3 loop: CSARDYNRGPGELFF. The CDR3 coding sequence is TGCAGTGCTAGAGATTACAACAGGGGGCCCGGGGAGCTGTTTTTT.

The chain's CDR3 is CASSLRGGLAGHEQYF. The CDR3 nucleotides are TGTGCCAGCAGCTTAAGGGGAGGACTAGCGGGGCACGAGCAGTACTTC. V and J are TRBV7-3 and TRBJ2-7, with TRBD2 matching 12 bases. CDR1 is SGHTA and CDR2 is FQGTGA in the germline V gene. V shed 1 base, J shed 5 bases, and the junction held 6 bases outside the gene matches. The CDR3 length is 16 residues.

The rearrangement links TRBV13 to TRBJ1-4; D gene ambiguous. Germline lookup yields CDR1 PRHDT and CDR2 FYEKMQ (reference sequence). The CDR3 totals 13 residues. Trimming left V 3 bases short and J 9 bases short, with 11 bases between. The CDR3 loop is CASSLDSIKKLFF. CDR3 bases: TGTGCCAGCAGCTTGGACTCAATTAAAAAACTGTTTTTT.

The table lists this clonotype with a few counts. The chain carries TRBV9 and TRBJ2-7, with 7 bases matching TRBD2. Trimming cost V 0 bases and J 5 bases; bases outside gene matches: 2. Germline CDR1 and CDR2: SGDLS and YYNGEE. The CDR3 contains 13 residues. This chain's CDR3 is CASSVGGRDEQYF. CDR3 bases: TGTGCCAGCAGCGTAGGAGGGAGGGACGAGCAGTACTTC.